The sequence of this T cell receptor (beta chain) was determined in a study of blood T cells in healthy people across ages. Primed by a sample-barcoded 5' primer and a J-beta primer mix, a second PCR proceeded for about 6 to 11 cycles. TCRdb analysed the 5' RACE reads with MiXCR anew, one entry per CDR3 protein. The sample contains about 1.5 million distinct CDR3 sequences, roughly 43% of which appear only once. The V gene's germline CDR1 is SNHLY and CDR2 FYNNEI. The CDR3 totals 15 residues. Regarding this clonotype: Sequence at one end of the junction differs from germline and may be a read error.

The source material was blood. The chain has TRBV2 and TRBJ2-3, with D possibly matching TRBD2 (5 bases). This clonotype originated in a young woman in good health. DNA for the CDR3: TGTGCCTGCAGCGATGCCGGGATTAACACAGATACGCAGTATTTT. Protein: CACSDAGINTDTQYF.